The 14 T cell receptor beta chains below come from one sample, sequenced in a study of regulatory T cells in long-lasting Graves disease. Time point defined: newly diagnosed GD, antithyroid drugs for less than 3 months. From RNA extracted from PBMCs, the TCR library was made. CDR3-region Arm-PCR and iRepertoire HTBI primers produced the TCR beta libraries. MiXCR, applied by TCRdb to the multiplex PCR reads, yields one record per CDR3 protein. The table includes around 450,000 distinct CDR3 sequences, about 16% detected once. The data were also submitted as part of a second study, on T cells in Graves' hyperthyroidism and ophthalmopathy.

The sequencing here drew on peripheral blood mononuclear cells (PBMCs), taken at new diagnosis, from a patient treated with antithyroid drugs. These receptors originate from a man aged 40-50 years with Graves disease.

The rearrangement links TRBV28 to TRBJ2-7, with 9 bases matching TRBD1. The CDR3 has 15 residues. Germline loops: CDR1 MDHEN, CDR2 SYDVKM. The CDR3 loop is CRPRQGDGGVYEQYF. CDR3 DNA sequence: TGTCGCCCCAGACAGGGGGACGGGGGAGTCTACGAGCAGTACTTC.

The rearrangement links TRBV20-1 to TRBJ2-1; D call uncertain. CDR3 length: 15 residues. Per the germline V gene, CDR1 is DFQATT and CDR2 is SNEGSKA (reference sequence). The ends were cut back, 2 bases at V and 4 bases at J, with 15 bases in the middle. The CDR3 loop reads CSARPLTGAYNEQFF. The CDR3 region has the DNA TGCAGTGCTAGACCCCTTACGGGCGCATACAATGAGCAGTTCTTC.

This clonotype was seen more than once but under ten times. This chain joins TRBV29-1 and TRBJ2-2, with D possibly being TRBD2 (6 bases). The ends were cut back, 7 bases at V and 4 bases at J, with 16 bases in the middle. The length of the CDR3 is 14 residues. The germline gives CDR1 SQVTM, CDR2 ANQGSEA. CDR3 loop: CSGRGPGVTGELFF. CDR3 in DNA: TGCAGCGGAAGGGGACCGGGAGTCACCGGGGAGCTGTTTTTT.

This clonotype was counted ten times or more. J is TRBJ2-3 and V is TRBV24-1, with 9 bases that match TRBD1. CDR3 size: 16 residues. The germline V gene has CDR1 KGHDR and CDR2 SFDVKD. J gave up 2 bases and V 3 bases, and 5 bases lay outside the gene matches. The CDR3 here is CATSDAGDRVTDTQYF. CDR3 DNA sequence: TGTGCCACCAGTGATGCGGGGGACAGGGTCACAGATACGCAGTATTTT.

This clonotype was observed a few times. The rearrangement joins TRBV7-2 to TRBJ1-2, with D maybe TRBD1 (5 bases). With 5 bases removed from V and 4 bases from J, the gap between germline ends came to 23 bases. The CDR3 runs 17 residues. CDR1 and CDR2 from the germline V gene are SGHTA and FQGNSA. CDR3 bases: TGTGCCAGCAGCCCACACGATCAAGGGACCGAAGCCTATGGCTACACCTTC. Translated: CASSPHDQGTEAYGYTF.

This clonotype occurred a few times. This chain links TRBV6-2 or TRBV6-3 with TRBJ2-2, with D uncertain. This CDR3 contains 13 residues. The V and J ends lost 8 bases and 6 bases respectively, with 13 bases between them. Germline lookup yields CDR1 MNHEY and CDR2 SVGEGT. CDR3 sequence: CASFPRAAGELFF. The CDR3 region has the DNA TGTGCCAGCTTCCCCCGGGCCGCCGGGGAGCTGTTTTTT.

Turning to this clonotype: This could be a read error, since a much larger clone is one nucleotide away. DNA for the CDR3: TGTGCCAGCAGTTCCTTACTCGGGGAGCCGTTTTTT. Translation: CASSSLLGEPFF. This chain connects TRBV11-2 to TRBJ2-2; D is perhaps TRBD2 (5 bases). The CDR3 loop spans 12 amino acids. The germline V gene has CDR1 SGHAT and CDR2 FQNNGV.

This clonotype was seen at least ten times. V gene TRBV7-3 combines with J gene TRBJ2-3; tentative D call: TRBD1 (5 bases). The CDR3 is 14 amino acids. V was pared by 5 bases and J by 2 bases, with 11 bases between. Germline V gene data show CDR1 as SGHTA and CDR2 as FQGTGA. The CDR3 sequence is CASSPDTFTDTQYF. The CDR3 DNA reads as TGTGCCAGCAGCCCGGACACTTTCACAGATACGCAGTATTTT.

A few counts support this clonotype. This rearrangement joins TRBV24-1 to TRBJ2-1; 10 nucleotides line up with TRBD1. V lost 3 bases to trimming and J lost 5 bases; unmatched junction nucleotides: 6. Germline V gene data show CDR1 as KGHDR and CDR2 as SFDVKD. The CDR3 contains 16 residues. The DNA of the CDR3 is TGTGCCACCAGTGATCCCGGGGACAGGGGAGACAATGAGCAGTTCTTC. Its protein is CATSDPGDRGDNEQFF.

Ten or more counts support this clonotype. Written as DNA, the CDR3 is TGTGCCAGCAGTCCCCAGGGGTGGACTAATGAAAAACTGTTTTTT. As protein: CASSPQGWTNEKLFF. The rearrangement links TRBV28 to TRBJ1-4, with D perhaps TRBD1 (6 bases). Deletions cut 5 bases from V and 2 bases from J, with 12 bases between. The CDR3 extends over 15 amino acids. In germline, CDR1 is MDHEN, CDR2 SYDVKM.

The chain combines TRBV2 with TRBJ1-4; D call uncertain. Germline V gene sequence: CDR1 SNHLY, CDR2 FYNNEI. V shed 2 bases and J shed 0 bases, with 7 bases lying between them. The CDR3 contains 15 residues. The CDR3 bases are TGTGCCAGCAGTGAAACGTCAGCAACTAATGAAAAACTGTTTTTT. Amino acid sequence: CASSETSATNEKLFF. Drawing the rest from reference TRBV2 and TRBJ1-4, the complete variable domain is EPEVTQTPSHQVTQMGQEVILRCVPISNHLYFYWYRQILGQKVEFLVSFYNNEISEKSEIFDDQFSVERPDGSNFTLKIRSTKLEDSAMYFCASSETSATNEKLFFGSGTQLSVL.

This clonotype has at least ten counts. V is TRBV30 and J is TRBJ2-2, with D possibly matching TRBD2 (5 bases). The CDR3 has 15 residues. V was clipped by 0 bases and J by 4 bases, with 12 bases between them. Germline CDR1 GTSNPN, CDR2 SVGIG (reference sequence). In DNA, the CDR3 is TGTGCCTGGAGTGTGGGTCACGAGGGCACCGGGGAGCTGTTTTTT. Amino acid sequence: CAWSVGHEGTGELFF.

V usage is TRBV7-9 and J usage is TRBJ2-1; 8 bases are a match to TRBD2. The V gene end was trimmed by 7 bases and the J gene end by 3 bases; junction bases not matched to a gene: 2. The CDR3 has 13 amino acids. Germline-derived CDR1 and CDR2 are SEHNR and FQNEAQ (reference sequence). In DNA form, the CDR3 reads TGTGCCAGCAAGACTAGCGTCTACAATGAGCAGTTCTTC. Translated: CASKTSVYNEQFF.

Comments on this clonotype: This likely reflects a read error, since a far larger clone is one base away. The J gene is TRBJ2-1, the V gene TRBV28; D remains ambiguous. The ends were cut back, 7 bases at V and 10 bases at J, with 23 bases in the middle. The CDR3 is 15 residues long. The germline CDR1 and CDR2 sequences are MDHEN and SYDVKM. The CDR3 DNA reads TGTGCCAGCACCATTTTTCCATCTGCGACCTACGAGCAGTTCTTC. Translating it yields CASTIFPSATYEQFF.